This is a list of T cell receptor beta chains from one sample in a study of CD4+ T cells in melanoma. Method: immunoSEQ multiplex PCR; TCRdb's copy keeps in-frame clones and lacks some. Among about 140,000 clones listed, about 93% were seen once. These receptors originate from a human donor with melanoma. Each CDR3 is given without its conserved first and last residue. Each record gives: J gene, V gene, D gene, CDR3 protein. A D gene is named only where the DNA matches it firmly.

TRBJ2-7,TRBV28,TRBD2,ASSTGTRNEQY
TRBJ2-1,TRBV5-1,TRBD1,ASSLYFRDRGYNEQF
TRBJ1-2,TRBV6-1,TRBD1,ASTRGQGVDYGYT
TRBJ1-6,TRBV6-6,.,ASHESNSPLH
TRBJ2-3,TRBV2,.,ASTSGTDTQY
TRBJ1-3,TRBV9,.,ASSVGEGPGNTIY
TRBJ1-5,TRBV6-4,.,ASSVPNNTVVGPQH
TRBJ1-2,TRBV13,.,ASSLRQDYDYGYT
TRBJ1-1,TRBV5-6,.,ASSLDRQDIWTEAF
TRBJ1-4,TRBV19,.,ASSHGQLAGTNEKLF
TRBJ2-1,TRBV7-9,TRBD2,ASSFELAGNNEQF
TRBJ1-2,TRBV7-8,.,ASSLAQGGYGYT
TRBJ2-1,TRBV15,.,ATSRPRAYNEQF
TRBJ2-2,TRBV7-2,TRBD2,ASGKRSGGPTGELF
TRBJ2-7,TRBV5-4,TRBD2,ASSLWGGYEQY
TRBJ1-1,TRBV5-1,.,ASSLGQVNTEAF
TRBJ1-1,TRBV9,.,ASSVGVENTEAF
TRBJ2-5,TRBV25-1,.,ASSLGGGRETQY
TRBJ1-5,TRBV2,TRBD1,ASRVSQGAQPQH
TRBJ2-1,TRBV5-1,TRBD2,ASSLQGLAGGNEQF
TRBJ2-4,TRBV19,.,ASGIRTRLDKNIQY
TRBJ1-1,TRBV7-3,TRBD1,ASSSGQRHTEAF
TRBJ1-4,TRBV9,.,ASSVQEGQKLF
TRBJ1-3,TRBV5-1,.,ASSLQGRSSGNTIY
TRBJ1-4,TRBV4-1,.,ASSQSRVGGEGKLF
TRBJ1-1,TRBV7-2,.,ASYQGQNTEAF
TRBJ1-1,TRBV5-4,.,ASSPAQGTNTEAF
TRBJ2-5,TRBV5-4,.,ASSSPASQETQY
TRBJ1-1,TRBV7-9,.,ASSLWGNTEAF
TRBJ1-2,TRBV5-1,TRBD1,ASSSGTGGNYGYT
TRBJ2-2,TRBV14,.,ASSQNQAGGELF
TRBJ1-5,TRBV6-1,.,ASSPNGGNQPQH
TRBJ2-2,TRBV5-1,TRBD2,ASSPPSGTNTGELF
TRBJ1-2,TRBV30,TRBD1,AIAGQMYGGYT
TRBJ1-1,TRBV18,.,ASSPLQGLNTEAF
TRBJ1-1,TRBV6-5,.,ASKSAKTAF
TRBJ2-7,TRBV5-6,.,ASSDEPGNTASRGYEQY
TRBJ2-2,TRBV11-2,.,ASSARGRELF
TRBJ1-3,TRBV7-8,.,ASSLLGLGGNTIY
TRBJ1-1,TRBV29-1,TRBD1,SALDRGMNTEAF
TRBJ1-2,TRBV7-9,.,ASSLNSGGATDGYT
TRBJ1-1,TRBV18,.,ASSPFEGEAF
TRBJ1-2,TRBV5-1,.,ASSLGRTVDYGYT
TRBJ2-7,TRBV5-1,.,ASSLAPGNSYEQY
TRBJ1-4,TRBV7-2,.,ASRQGLNEKLF
TRBJ2-2,TRBV5-1,TRBD1,ASSLRQGNTGELF
TRBJ1-2,TRBV7-9,.,ASSSRDNYGYT
TRBJ2-3,TRBV10-2,TRBD1,ASKGQGTNTDTQY
TRBJ1-4,TRBV10-1,TRBD1,ASNNRGDEKLF
TRBJ2-3,TRBV2,TRBD2,ASSLSGLAGVDTQY
TRBJ2-2,TRBV19,TRBD2,ASSISLEGLAVTGELF